This TCR beta chain was sequenced during a study of patients and donors after allogeneic stem cell transplantation. TCRdb reprocessed the RT-PCR reads via MiXCR and lists one record per CDR3 protein. The table lists about 960,000 distinct CDR3 sequences, around 17% of them singletons. This sequence was found in a human donor who was either an allogeneic HSCT recipient or a stem cell or donor lymphocyte infusion donor (not recorded which). It is not recorded whose cells these are; they may come from a transplant donor. The sequencing input was blood, either unsorted or a sorted T cell fraction (not recorded which).

The CDR3 here is CASSRGQGGGETQYF. Written as DNA, the CDR3 is TGTGCCAGCAGCAGGGGACAGGGTGGCGGGGAGACCCAGTACTTC. V gene TRBV7-8 combines with J gene TRBJ2-5; 9 bases are shared with TRBD1. CDR1 and CDR2 from the germline V gene are SGHVS and FQNEAQ. The CDR3 spans 15 residues. With 5 bases clipped from V and 5 bases from J, the junction kept 9 bases outside the gene matches.